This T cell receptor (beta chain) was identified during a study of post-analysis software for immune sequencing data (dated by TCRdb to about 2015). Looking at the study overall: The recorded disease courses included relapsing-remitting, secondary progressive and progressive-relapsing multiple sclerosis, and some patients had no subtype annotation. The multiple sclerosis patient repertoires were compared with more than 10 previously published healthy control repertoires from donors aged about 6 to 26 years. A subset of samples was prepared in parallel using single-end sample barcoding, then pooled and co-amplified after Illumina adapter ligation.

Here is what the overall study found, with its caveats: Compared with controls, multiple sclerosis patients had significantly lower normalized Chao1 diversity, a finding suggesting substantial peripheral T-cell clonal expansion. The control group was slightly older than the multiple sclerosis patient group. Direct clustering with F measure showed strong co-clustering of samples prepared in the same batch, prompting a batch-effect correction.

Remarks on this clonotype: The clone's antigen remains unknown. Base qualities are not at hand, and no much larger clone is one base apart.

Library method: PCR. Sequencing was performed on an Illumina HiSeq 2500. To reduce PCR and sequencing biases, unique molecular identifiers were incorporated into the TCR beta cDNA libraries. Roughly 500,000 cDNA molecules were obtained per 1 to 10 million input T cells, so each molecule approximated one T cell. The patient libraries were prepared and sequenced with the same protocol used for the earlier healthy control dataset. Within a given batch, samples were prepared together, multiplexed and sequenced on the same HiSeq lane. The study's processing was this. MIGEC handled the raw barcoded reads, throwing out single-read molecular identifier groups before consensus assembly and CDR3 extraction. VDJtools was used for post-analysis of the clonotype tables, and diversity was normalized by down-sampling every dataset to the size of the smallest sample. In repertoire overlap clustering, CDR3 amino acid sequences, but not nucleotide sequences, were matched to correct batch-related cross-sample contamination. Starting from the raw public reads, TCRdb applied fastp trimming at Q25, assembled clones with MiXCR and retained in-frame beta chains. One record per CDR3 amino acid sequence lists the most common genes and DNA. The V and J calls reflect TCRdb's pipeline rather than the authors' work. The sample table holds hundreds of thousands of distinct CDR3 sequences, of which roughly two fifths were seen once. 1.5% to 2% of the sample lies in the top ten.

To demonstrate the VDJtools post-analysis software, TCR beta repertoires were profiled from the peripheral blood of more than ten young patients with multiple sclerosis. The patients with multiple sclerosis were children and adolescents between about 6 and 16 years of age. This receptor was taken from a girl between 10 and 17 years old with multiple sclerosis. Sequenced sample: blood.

This receptor has the CDR3 CAISEGGDEQYF. The sequenced DNA is TGTGCCATCAGTGAGGGGGGGGATGAGCAGTACTTC. The V and J genes are TRBV10-3 and TRBJ2-7; TRBD2 fits 7 bases in the junction. The germline V gene provides CDR1 ENHRY and CDR2 SYGVKD. Counted from cysteine to phenylalanine, this CDR3 has 12 amino acids. The DNA shown is the 36-base CDR3, in frame from base 1. Clipping removes 2 bases from V and 7 bases from J, with 2 as the unmatched junction base count.